This TCR beta chain was documented in a study of spatial heterogeneity in lung cancer. This sample's time point: sample taken at primary tumor resection. Whole RNA obtained from tumor, nontumor lung or frozen PBMC underwent sequencing without sorting. Regarding this clonotype: A much more abundant neighbour one base away suggests this may be a read error.

This CDR3 contains 15 residues. Germline assignment: CDR1 LGHNA and CDR2 YNFKEQ. Using its own MiXCR run on the 5' RACE reads, TCRdb lists one record per CDR3 protein. This sample carries 60,000 to 90,000 distinct CDR3 sequences, around 7.3% of them seen once, and the ten largest clones take under 8%. The chain has TRBV4-2 and TRBJ1-6; no definite D call. This sample comprised PBMCs, obtained at surgery. This clonotype was obtained from a male donor with early-stage non-small cell lung cancer. This CDR3 reads CASSQDDQAGSLLHF. DNA for the CDR3: TGTGCCAGCAGCCAAGACGACCAGGCCGGTTCACTCCTCCACTTT.